The 27 T cell receptor beta chains reported below all come from one sample, sequenced in a study of cytomegalovirus exposure and HLA in healthy donors. The PCR used 60 Vbeta and 13 Jbeta primers. Sequenced by immunoSEQ multiplex PCR; TCRdb stores in-frame clones only, minus some. This repertoire shows about 190,000 clones, 79% found once; its top ten account for roughly 1.6%. Sequences were obtained from PBMCs. These receptors were obtained from a woman aged 18 to 35 in good health and CMV-seronegative.

This chain connects TRBV9 to TRBJ2-7; D is unclear. CDR3 size: 14 residues. Trimming shortened V by 2 bases and J by 2 bases, and 11 bases separated the two germline ends. Germline-derived CDR1 and CDR2 are SGDLS and YYNGEE. In nucleotides, the CDR3 is TGTGCCAGCAGCGTTGACACCGCTACCTACGAGCAGTACTTC. This encodes CASSVDTATYEQYF.

This chain links TRBV10-3 with TRBJ1-2, with TRBD1 as a possible D gene (6 bases). V gave up 6 bases and J gave up 4 bases, with 12 bases separating them. CDR3 length equals 13 residues. The germline V gene encodes CDR1 ENHRY and CDR2 SYGVKD. For the CDR3, the DNA is TGTGCCATCAGACACAGGGTGGGCTATGGCTACACCTTC. This translates into CAIRHRVGYGYTF.

This rearrangement joins TRBV4-1 to TRBJ2-4; a weak D match, TRBD2 (6 bases). Germline-derived CDR1 and CDR2 are MGHRA and YSYEKL. V was pared by 2 bases and J by 10 bases, with 12 bases between. This CDR3 has 13 residues. CDR3: CASSQLPRGIQYF. The CDR3 DNA follows: TGCGCCAGCAGCCAACTTCCACGGGGGATTCAGTACTTC.

The J gene is TRBJ2-7, the V gene TRBV2; TRBD1 agrees at 7 bases. V was pared by 6 bases and J by 0 bases, with 5 bases of the junction left unmatched. The CDR3 covers 14 residues. CDR1 SNHLY and CDR2 FYNNEI come from the germline V gene. This CDR3 is CASRDRQSSYEQYF. CDR3 DNA: TGTGCCAGCAGGGACAGGCAGAGCTCCTACGAGCAGTACTTC.

The CDR3: CASSTLQEGMGQPQHF. The CDR3 DNA sequence: TGTGCCAGCAGTACCCTACAGGAGGGAATGGGTCAGCCCCAGCATTTT. This chain uses TRBV27 with TRBJ1-5, with a tentative D call TRBD1 (5 bases). CDR1 MNHEY and CDR2 SMNVEV come from the germline V gene (reference sequence). V lost 5 bases and J 6 bases, leaving 20 bases between the germline ends. This CDR3 region has 16 residues.

V and J are TRBV5-1 and TRBJ1-5; 7 nucleotides match TRBD1. Germline V gene lookup returns CDR1 SGHRS and CDR2 YFSETQ. There are 13 residues in the CDR3. Unmatched junction bases numbered 5, after V lost 4 bases and J lost 7 bases. CDR3 in amino acids: CASSKDRDQPQHF. CDR3 coding DNA: TGCGCCAGCAGCAAAGACAGGGACCAGCCCCAGCATTTT.

The rearrangement links TRBV28 to TRBJ2-2, with 10 bases lining up with TRBD1. The junction had 5 bases not matched to a gene; V was cut back by 4 bases and J by 3 bases. Germline-derived CDR1 and CDR2 are MDHEN and SYDVKM. This CDR3 has 16 amino acids. This chain's CDR3 is CASSSDRGSDTGELFF. DNA for the CDR3: TGTGCCAGCAGTTCGGACAGGGGGAGCGACACCGGGGAGCTGTTTTTT.

The chain employs TRBV27 and TRBJ2-7, with 8 bases fitting TRBD2. The CDR3 has 14 residues. Germline CDR1 and CDR2: MNHEY and SMNVEV (reference sequence). After removal of 5 bases from V and 3 bases from J, the junction contained 6 bases not matched to a gene. The chain's CDR3 is CASSPGGAFYEQYF. The DNA of the CDR3 is TGTGCCAGCAGTCCCGGGGGGGCTTTCTACGAGCAGTACTTC.

The V gene is TRBV30, the J gene TRBJ2-1; possible D gene TRBD2, 5 bases. Trimming removed 3 bases from V and 5 bases from J, with 20 bases in between. CDR3 length equals 16 residues. Germline CDR1 and CDR2: GTSNPN and SVGIG (reference sequence). Here the CDR3 reads CAWRVPLGAANNEQFF. The CDR3 DNA reads as TGTGCCTGGAGGGTCCCGTTGGGAGCGGCAAACAATGAGCAGTTCTTC.

The chain uses TRBV28 and TRBJ2-1; TRBD2 aligns across 9 bases. Germline values: CDR1 MDHEN, CDR2 SYDVKM. V lost 3 bases, J lost 4 bases, and 4 bases stayed unmatched. This CDR3 has 15 amino acids. DNA of the CDR3: TGTGCCAGCAGTTTCCCTAGCGGGACTTACAATGAGCAGTTCTTC. This sequence encodes CASSFPSGTYNEQFF.

As to this clone: At the DNA level, this CDR3 is encoded by other sequences in the same sample as well. J is TRBJ1-3 and V is TRBV2, with D possibly being TRBD1 (6 bases). The CDR3 loop spans 17 amino acids. The V gene's germline CDR1 is SNHLY and CDR2 FYNNEI. The V end was cut by 6 bases, the J end by 0 bases, with 18 bases between. CDR3 protein: CASSDRRQGHSGNTIYF. The CDR3 DNA follows: TGTGCCAGCAGCGACAGGAGGCAGGGGCACTCTGGAAACACCATATATTTT.

This sequence joins TRBV9 and TRBJ2-2; TRBD1 is a possible D gene (5 bases). The CDR3 runs 15 residues. V dropped 0 bases and J dropped 2 bases, with 8 bases sitting between them. Germline CDR1 reads SGDLS; CDR2 reads YYNGEE. The CDR3 DNA is TGTGCCAGCAGCGTAGGCAGGGCCAACACCGGGGAGCTGTTTTTT. Amino acids: CASSVGRANTGELFF.

This clone came up a few times. This chain joins TRBV29-1 and TRBJ1-4; D remains ambiguous. The CDR3 sequence is 11 residues long. CDR1 and CDR2 (germline): SQVTM, ANQGSEA. The V end was cut by 7 bases, the J end by 6 bases, with 9 bases between. The CDR3, as DNA: TGCAGCGGGTTGGGAGATGAAAAACTGTTTTTT. Amino acid sequence: CSGLGDEKLFF.

The rearrangement uses TRBV5-1 and TRBJ1-1; a weak D match, TRBD1 (6 bases). Deletions cut 4 bases from V and 5 bases from J, with 12 bases between. The V gene's germline CDR1 is SGHRS and CDR2 YFSETQ. This CDR3 has 13 residues. CDR3 bases: TGCGCCAGCAGCGCAAAGAGGGGGACTGAAGCTTTCTTT. Encoded protein: CASSAKRGTEAFF.

The rearrangement uses TRBV2 and TRBJ1-2; D call uncertain. Germline V lookup: CDR1 SNHLY, CDR2 FYNNEI. This CDR3 is 15 amino acids long. With 8 bases removed from V and 0 bases from J, the gap between germline ends came to 16 bases. For the CDR3, the DNA is TGTGCCAGCGATAGATCGGAGAATTCTAACTATGGCTACACCTTC. Translation gives CASDRSENSNYGYTF.

V gene TRBV30 combines with J gene TRBJ1-1, with D perhaps matching TRBD1 (5 bases). The germline V gene encodes CDR1 GTSNPN and CDR2 SVGIG (reference sequence). The CDR3 is 14 residues long. With 3 bases removed from V and 2 bases from J, the gap between germline ends came to 13 bases. The CDR3 region is CAWRAGRRNTEAFF. CDR3 DNA: TGTGCCTGGAGAGCAGGGCGCCGAAACACTGAAGCTTTCTTT.

This rearrangement joins TRBV27 to TRBJ2-1; 9 nucleotides agree with TRBD1. Germline V gene data show CDR1 as MNHEY and CDR2 as SMNVEV (reference sequence). V was pared by 6 bases and J by 6 bases, with 12 bases of the junction left unmatched. The CDR3 covers 16 residues. CDR3 amino acids: CASRSLRDRAGNEQFF. The CDR3 bases are TGTGCCAGCAGATCCCTCCGGGACAGGGCTGGCAATGAGCAGTTCTTC.

This clone was seen only a few times. The chain employs TRBV6-1 and TRBJ2-3, with a tentative D call TRBD1 (6 bases). Per germline, CDR1 MNHNS and CDR2 SASEGT. This CDR3 region has 15 residues. V shed 6 bases and J shed 2 bases, with 15 bases lying between them. The CDR3 DNA sequence: TGTGCCAGCAGGAGACAGGAATTAATCACAGATACGCAGTATTTT. As protein: CASRRQELITDTQYF.

The gene calls are TRBV5-8 and TRBJ1-3, with 7 nucleotides matching TRBD1. The CDR3 covers 14 residues. The V and J ends lost 5 bases and 4 bases, in that order; junction bases with no gene match: 6. The germline gives CDR1 SGHTS, CDR2 YDEGEE. CDR3 region: CASRFGTVGNTIYF. The DNA for the CDR3 is TGTGCCAGCAGGTTCGGGACAGTCGGAAACACCATATATTTT.

V and J are TRBV18 and TRBJ2-6; 9 nucleotides agree with TRBD2. Losses at the gene ends were 2 bases for V and 4 bases for J; bases not matched to a gene: 3. The CDR3 loop spans 16 amino acids. CDR1 and CDR2 from the germline V gene are KGHSH and LQKENI. CDR3 coding DNA: TGTGCCAGCTCACCAGTAGCGGGGGTCGGGGCCAACGTCCTGACTTTC. Its protein product is CASSPVAGVGANVLTF.

The count of this clone is one. The chain uses TRBV18 and TRBJ2-7; D perhaps matches TRBD1 (6 bases). The germline V gene encodes CDR1 KGHSH and CDR2 LQKENI. The CDR3 loop spans 14 amino acids. V was clipped by 6 bases and J by 2 bases, with 14 bases between them. The DNA for the CDR3 is TGTGCCAGCTCGATAACAGGGTCGACCTACGAGCAGTACTTC. It encodes CASSITGSTYEQYF.

J is TRBJ2-2 and V is TRBV6-6; D is unresolved. Trimming took 0 bases from V and 6 from J, leaving 5 bases between them. CDR3 length equals 13 residues. Per germline, CDR1 MNHNY and CDR2 SVGAGI (reference sequence). The CDR3 spells CASSYSSAGELFF. CDR3 coding DNA: TGTGCCAGCAGTTACTCATCGGCCGGGGAGCTGTTTTTT.

The rearrangement joins TRBV29-1 to TRBJ1-2; perhaps TRBD1 as D (5 bases). V gave up 1 base and J gave up 3 bases, with 9 bases separating them. Per the germline V gene, CDR1 is SQVTM and CDR2 is ANQGSEA. The length of the CDR3 is 13 residues. The CDR3 protein is CSVEGGGDYGYTF. CDR3 nucleotides: TGCAGCGTTGAAGGTGGGGGGGACTATGGCTACACCTTC.

As DNA, the CDR3 is TGTGCCAGCTCCGGACCGTGGACAGGGGTTACCACCGGGGAGCTGTTTTTT. It specifies CASSGPWTGVTTGELFF. The V gene is TRBV18, the J gene TRBJ2-2; 9 positions match TRBD1. Trimming cost V 6 bases and J 4 bases; bases outside gene matches: 12. Germline V gene sequence: CDR1 KGHSH, CDR2 LQKENI. CDR3 length: 17 residues. The full variable domain, with the rest looked up from reference TRBV18 and TRBJ2-2, is NAGVMQNPRHLVRRRGQEARLRCSPMKGHSHVYWYRQLPEEGLKFMVYLQKENIIDESGMPKERFSAEFPKEGPSILRIQQVVRGDSAAYFCASSGPWTGVTTGELFFGEGSRLTVL.

About this clone itself: The junction departs from germline at one end; a sequencing error may be responsible. CDR3 DNA: TGCAGCATTGATTTTAGCCGCGAGACCCAGTACTTC. As protein: CSIDFSRETQYF. The rearrangement joins TRBV29-1 to TRBJ2-5; no clear D gene. Germline assignment: CDR1 SQVTM and CDR2 ANQGSEA. The CDR3 consists of 12 residues.

The CDR3 sequence: CASSRNTVGTGKNIQYF. The CDR3 DNA sequence: TGTGCCAGCAGCCGAAATACTGTGGGTACAGGAAAAAACATTCAGTACTTC. The chain links TRBV5-6 to TRBJ2-4; TRBD1 might be the D (5 bases). Germline V gene sequence: CDR1 SGHDT, CDR2 YYEEEE. The CDR3 is 17 residues long. The ends were cut back, 4 bases at V and 4 bases at J, with 21 bases in the middle.

A word on this clone: This sample includes further DNA sequences coding for the same CDR3. V is TRBV2 and J is TRBJ2-5, with 9 bases aligning to TRBD1. Trimming cost V 3 bases and J 4 bases; bases outside gene matches: 3. Looked up from germline, CDR1 is SNHLY and CDR2 is FYNNEI. This CDR3 spans 14 amino acids. The CDR3: CASSEDRGLETQYF. DNA for the CDR3: TGTGCCAGCAGTGAGGACAGGGGTTTAGAGACCCAGTACTTC.